Detailed here is one TCR beta chain. These data originate in a study of blood T cell repertoires in COVID-19. As for the study in general: There were acute and convalescent COVID-19 samples, and they came from the United States, Italy and Spain. PBMCs, B-cell-depleted T cells, or T cells were the source of the cDNA or gDNA that made up the material.

With 9 bases clipped from V and 2 bases from J, the junction kept 5 bases outside the gene matches. In germline, CDR1 is KGHDR, CDR2 SFDVKD. This CDR3 has 14 residues. Per the study methods: By means of reference gene primer amplification, nucleated cell counts were estimated. Some clones are missing from TCRdb's copy, which holds only in-frame ones; the method was immunoSEQ multiplex PCR. V, J and clone size are those of that table, while D and trimming were read from the DNA. The sample has about 240,000 clones; about four fifths are singletons. This clonotype was sampled from a man aged 50-59 years with acute or convalescent COVID-19. The chain recombines TRBV24-1 with TRBJ1-5, with TRBD1 matching 8 bases. The source material was peripheral blood. The CDR3 DNA follows: TGTGCCACCCAGGGACAGGAGGGCAATCAGCCCCAGCATTTT. Amino acid sequence: CATQGQEGNQPQHF.